These 3 T cell receptor beta chains were all obtained from the same sample, sequenced in a study of identical twins. From the 5' RACE reads, TCRdb called clonotypes with MiXCR, one entry per CDR3 protein. The data hold around 530,000 distinct CDR3 sequences, with about 16% observed a single time. These records were also assigned to another study, of yellow fever vaccine responses in identical twins.

The specimen was CD4+ T cells sorted from blood. The source of these receptors is a woman aged 18-29 years in good health.

CDR3 in amino acids: CASSLAGLAANTGELFF. DNA for the CDR3: TGCGCCAGCAGCTTGGCGGGACTAGCGGCCAACACCGGGGAGCTGTTTTTT. The rearrangement uses TRBV5-1 and TRBJ2-2; 11 bases are shared with TRBD2. Germline values: CDR1 SGHRS, CDR2 YFSETQ. The CDR3 covers 17 residues. J gave up 2 bases and V 0 bases, and 3 bases lay outside the gene matches.

Ten or more counts support this clonotype. The V gene is TRBV12-3 or TRBV12-4, the J gene TRBJ2-3; D gene uncertain. The length of the CDR3 is 13 residues. The V gene lost 6 bases and the J gene lost 1 base, with 8 bases spanning the gap. CDR3 protein: CASRPAGTDTQYF. DNA for the CDR3: TGTGCCAGCAGACCGGCGGGCACAGATACGCAGTATTTT.

This clonotype appeared a few times. The V and J genes are TRBV10-2 and TRBJ2-5; D may be TRBD1 or TRBD2 (5 bases each). Per the germline V gene, CDR1 is WSHSY and CDR2 is SAAADI. CDR3 length: 16 amino acids. Trimming removed 7 bases at V and 1 base at J, with 19 bases between. DNA of the CDR3: TGCGCCAGCACCCGGGGCTCCTTGGGGGTCCAAGAGACCCAGTACTTC. It encodes CASTRGSLGVQETQYF.